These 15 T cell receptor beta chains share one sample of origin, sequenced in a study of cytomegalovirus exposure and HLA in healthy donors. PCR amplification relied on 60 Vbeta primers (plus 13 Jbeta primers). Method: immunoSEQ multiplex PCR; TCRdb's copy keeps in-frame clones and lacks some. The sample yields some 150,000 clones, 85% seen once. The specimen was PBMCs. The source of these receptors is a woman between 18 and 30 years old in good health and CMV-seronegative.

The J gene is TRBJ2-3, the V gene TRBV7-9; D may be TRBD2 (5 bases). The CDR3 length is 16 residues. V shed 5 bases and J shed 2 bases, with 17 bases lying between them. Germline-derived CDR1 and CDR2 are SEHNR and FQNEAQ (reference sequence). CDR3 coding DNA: TGTGCCAGCAGCCCCCTGGAGAAGACTAACACAGATACGCAGTATTTT. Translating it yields CASSPLEKTNTDTQYF. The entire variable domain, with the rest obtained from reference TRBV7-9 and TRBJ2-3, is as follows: DTGVSQNPRHKITKRGQNVTFRCDPISEHNRLYWYRQTLGQGPEFLTYFQNEAQLEKSRLLSDRFSAERPKGSFSTLEIQRTEQGDSAMYLCASSPLEKTNTDTQYFGPGTRLTVL.

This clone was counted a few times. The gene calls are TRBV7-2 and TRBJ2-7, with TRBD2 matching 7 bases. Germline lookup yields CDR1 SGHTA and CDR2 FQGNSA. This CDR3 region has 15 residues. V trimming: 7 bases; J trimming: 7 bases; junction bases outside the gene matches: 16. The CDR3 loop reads CASTPGPGGPGEQYF. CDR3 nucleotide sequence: TGTGCCAGCACCCCAGGCCCGGGAGGCCCAGGAGAGCAGTACTTC.

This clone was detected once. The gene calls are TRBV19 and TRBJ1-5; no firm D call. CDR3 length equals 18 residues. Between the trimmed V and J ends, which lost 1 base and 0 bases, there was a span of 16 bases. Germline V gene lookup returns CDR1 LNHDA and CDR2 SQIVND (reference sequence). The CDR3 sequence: CASSIARYRRISNQPQHF. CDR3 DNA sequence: TGTGCCAGTAGTATAGCGAGGTACCGGCGGATTAGCAATCAGCCCCAGCATTTT.

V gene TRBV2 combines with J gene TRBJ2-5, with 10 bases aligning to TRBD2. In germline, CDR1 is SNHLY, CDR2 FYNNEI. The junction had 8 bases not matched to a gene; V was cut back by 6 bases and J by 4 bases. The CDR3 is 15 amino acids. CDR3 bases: TGTGCCAGCAGAAAGCGGGGGGGAGTGGGAGAGACCCAGTACTTC. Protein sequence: CASRKRGGVGETQYF.

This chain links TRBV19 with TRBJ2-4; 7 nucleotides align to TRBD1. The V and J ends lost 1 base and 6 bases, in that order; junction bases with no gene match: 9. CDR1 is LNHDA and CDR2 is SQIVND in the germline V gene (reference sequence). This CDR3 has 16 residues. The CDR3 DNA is TGTGCCAGTAGTATAGGACAGGGCGTTTCAAGAAACATTCAGTACTTC. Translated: CASSIGQGVSRNIQYF.

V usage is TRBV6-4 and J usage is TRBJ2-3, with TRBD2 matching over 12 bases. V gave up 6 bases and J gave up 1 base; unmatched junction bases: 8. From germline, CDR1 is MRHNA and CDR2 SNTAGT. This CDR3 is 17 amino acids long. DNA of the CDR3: TGTGCCAGCAGCCCCGGACTAGCGGGAAGTGGCACAGATACGCAGTATTTT. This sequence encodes CASSPGLAGSGTDTQYF.

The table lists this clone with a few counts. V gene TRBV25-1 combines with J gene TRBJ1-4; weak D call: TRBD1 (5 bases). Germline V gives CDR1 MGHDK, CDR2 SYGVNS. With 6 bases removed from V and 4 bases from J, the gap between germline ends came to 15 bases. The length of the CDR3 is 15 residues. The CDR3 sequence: CASSSGVFGNEKLFF. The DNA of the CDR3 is TGTGCCAGCAGCTCGGGGGTTTTTGGTAATGAAAAACTGTTTTTT.

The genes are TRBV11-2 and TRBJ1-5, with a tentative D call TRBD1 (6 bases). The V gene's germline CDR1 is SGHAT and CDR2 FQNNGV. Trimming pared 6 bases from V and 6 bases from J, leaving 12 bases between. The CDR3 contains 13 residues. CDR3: CASSPARGQPQHF. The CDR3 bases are TGTGCCAGCAGTCCGGCCAGGGGTCAGCCCCAGCATTTT.

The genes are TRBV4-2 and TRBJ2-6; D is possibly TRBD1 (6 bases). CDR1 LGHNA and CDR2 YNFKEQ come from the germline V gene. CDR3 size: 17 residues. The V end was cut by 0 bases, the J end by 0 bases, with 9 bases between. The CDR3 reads CASSQDRDNSGANVLTF. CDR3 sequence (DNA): TGTGCCAGCAGCCAAGATAGGGACAACTCTGGGGCCAACGTCCTGACTTTC.

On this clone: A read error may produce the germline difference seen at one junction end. The CDR3 loop is CSSSSGTDVFSGANVLTF. CDR3 DNA sequence: TGTTCCAGCAGCTCCGGGACAGACGTTTTCTCTGGGGCCAACGTCCTGACTTTC. The chain joins TRBV7-9 to TRBJ2-6; 7 nucleotides align to TRBD1. The CDR3 length is 18 residues. The V gene's germline CDR1 is SEHNR and CDR2 FQNEAQ (reference sequence).

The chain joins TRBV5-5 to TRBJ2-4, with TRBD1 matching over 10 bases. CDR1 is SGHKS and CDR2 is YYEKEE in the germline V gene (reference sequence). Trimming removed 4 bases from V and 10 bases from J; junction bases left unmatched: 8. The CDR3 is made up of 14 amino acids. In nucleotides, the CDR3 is TGTGCCAGCAGCCCGAGACAGGGGGCGGAAATTCAGTACTTC. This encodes CASSPRQGAEIQYF.

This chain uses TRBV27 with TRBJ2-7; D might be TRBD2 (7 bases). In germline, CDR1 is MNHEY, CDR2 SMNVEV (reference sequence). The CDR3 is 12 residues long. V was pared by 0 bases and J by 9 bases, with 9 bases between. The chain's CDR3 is CASSLSGGLQYF. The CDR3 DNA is TGTGCCAGCAGTTTATCGGGGGGGCTGCAGTACTTC.

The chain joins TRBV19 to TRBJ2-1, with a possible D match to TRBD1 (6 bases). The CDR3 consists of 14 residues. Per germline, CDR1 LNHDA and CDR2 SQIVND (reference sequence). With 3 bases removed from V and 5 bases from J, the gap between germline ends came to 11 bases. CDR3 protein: CASSMAQGNNEQFF. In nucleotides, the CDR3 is TGTGCCAGTAGTATGGCCCAGGGGAACAATGAGCAGTTCTTC.

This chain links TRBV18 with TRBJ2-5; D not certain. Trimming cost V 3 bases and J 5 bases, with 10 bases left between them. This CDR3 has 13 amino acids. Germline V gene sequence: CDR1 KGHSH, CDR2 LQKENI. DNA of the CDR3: TGTGCCAGCTCACCCGGGTCGCGGGAGACCCAGTACTTC. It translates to CASSPGSRETQYF.

CDR3 DNA sequence: TGTGCCAGCTCACCACCGAATAATCTAGCGGGGATCTACGAGCAGTACTTC. This gives the protein CASSPPNNLAGIYEQYF. The chain employs TRBV18 and TRBJ2-7; 9 bases align to TRBD2. This CDR3 contains 17 residues. The trim removed 0 bases at V and 3 bases at J, leaving 9 bases unmatched. Germline V gene sequence: CDR1 KGHSH, CDR2 LQKENI.